These 26 T cell receptor beta chains were all obtained from the same sample, sequenced in a study of immune evolution from preneoplasia to lung adenocarcinoma. The repertoire was sequenced with immunoSEQ multiplex PCR; TCRdb's copy has only in-frame clones and lacks some. Here the sample spans about 26,000 clones, about three quarters being singletons. Input material: FFPE invasive lung adenocarcinoma tissue. The receptor source for this set is a person in their sixties or seventies with invasive lung adenocarcinoma. Some clones in this sample may be carry-over from other donors' samples.

The rearrangement links TRBV9 to TRBJ1-1; TRBD1 agrees at 7 bases. The CDR3 covers 15 residues. With V trimmed by 4 bases and J by 4 bases, 10 bases remained unmatched. The germline CDR1 and CDR2 sequences are SGDLS and YYNGEE. The CDR3 protein is CASSPTDRRSTEAFF. As DNA, the CDR3 is TGTGCCAGCAGCCCCACGGACAGGAGGAGCACTGAAGCTTTCTTT.

The CDR3 region has the DNA TGTGCCAGCAGTTCGATAGACACTGAAGCTTTCTTT. Translated, it gives CASSSIDTEAFF. The gene calls are TRBV28 and TRBJ1-1; no firm D call. Germline-derived CDR1 and CDR2 are MDHEN and SYDVKM. The CDR3 spans 12 residues. The germline V and J ends were trimmed by 4 bases and 3 bases, with 6 bases remaining between them. Variable domain in full (rest from reference TRBV28 and TRBJ1-1): DVKVTQSSRYLVKRTGEKVFLECVQDMDHENMFWYRQDPGLGLRLIYFSYDVKMKEKGDIPEGYSVSREKKERFSLILESASTNQTSMYLCASSSIDTEAFFGQGTRLTVV.

V gene TRBV7-3 combines with J gene TRBJ2-7, with D perhaps matching TRBD1 (5 bases). V was trimmed by 2 bases and J by 5 bases, leaving 16 bases between them. CDR1 SGHTA and CDR2 FQGTGA come from the germline V gene. The CDR3 is made up of 15 amino acids. The CDR3 sequence is CASSLWAGNQDEQYF. DNA of the CDR3: TGTGCCAGCAGCTTATGGGCAGGGAATCAAGACGAGCAGTACTTC. Complete variable domain (other parts from reference TRBV7-3 and TRBJ2-7): GAGVSQTPSNKVTEKGKYVELRCDPISGHTALYWYRQSLGQGPEFLIYFQGTGAADDSGLPNDRFFAVRPEGSVSTLKIQRTERGDSAVYLCASSLWAGNQDEQYFGPGTRLTVT.

The V call is TRBV7-3, the J call TRBJ2-7; no definite D call. The ends were cut back, 2 bases at V and 2 bases at J, with 7 bases in the middle. The V gene's germline CDR1 is SGHTA and CDR2 FQGTGA. This CDR3 is built from 13 residues. The CDR3 DNA sequence: TGTGCCAGCAGCTTAGGCCGGACCTACGAGCAGTACTTC. Protein product: CASSLGRTYEQYF.

This chain uses TRBV10-3 with TRBJ1-2; TRBD1 matches at 9 bases. Trimming cost V 5 bases and J 0 bases; bases outside gene matches: 7. The CDR3 contains 16 residues. Germline loops: CDR1 ENHRY, CDR2 SYGVKD. CDR3 bases: TGTGCCATCAGTTCGCAACAGGGGGCCACTAACTATGGCTACACCTTC. This encodes CAISSQQGATNYGYTF.

The chain combines TRBV6-6 with TRBJ1-2; tentative D call: TRBD1 (5 bases). Per germline, CDR1 MNHNY and CDR2 SVGAGI (reference sequence). With 4 bases removed from V and 5 bases from J, the gap between germline ends came to 17 bases. The CDR3 covers 15 residues. CDR3 protein: CASSLEGLAGYGYTF. In DNA form, the CDR3 reads TGTGCCAGCAGTTTAGAGGGACTGGCAGGGTATGGCTACACCTTC.

The chain carries TRBV7-2 and TRBJ2-1, with 10 bases matching TRBD2. J lost 5 bases, V lost 6 bases, and 4 bases had no gene match. The CDR3 length is 14 residues. CDR1 SGHTA and CDR2 FQGNSA come from the germline V gene. In DNA, the CDR3 is TGTGCCAGCAGTCGGACTAGCGGAAACAATGAGCAGTTCTTC. Protein sequence: CASSRTSGNNEQFF.

There are a few counts of this clone. The chain is built from TRBV28 and TRBJ1-1, with D unresolved. The CDR3 covers 16 residues. Trimming took 7 bases from V and 0 from J, leaving 18 bases between them. Germline V gives CDR1 MDHEN, CDR2 SYDVKM. In DNA, the CDR3 is TGTGCCAGCACGGTCGAGGATCGGCCACTGAACACTGAAGCTTTCTTT. Its translation is CASTVEDRPLNTEAFF.

The rearrangement joins TRBV6-1 to TRBJ1-5; D unresolved. Per germline, CDR1 MNHNS and CDR2 SASEGT. The V gene lost 8 bases and the J gene lost 3 bases, with 14 bases spanning the gap. The CDR3 consists of 14 residues. CDR3 region: CASVARVHNQPQHF. DNA of the CDR3: TGTGCCAGCGTTGCCCGGGTCCACAATCAGCCCCAGCATTTT.

The rearrangement joins TRBV2 to TRBJ2-2; 15 nucleotides agree with TRBD2. Germline lookup yields CDR1 SNHLY and CDR2 FYNNEI. This CDR3 contains 17 residues. V was clipped by 4 bases and J by 3 bases; unmatched bases: 3. CDR3: CASSGTSGRAYTGELFF. The DNA of the CDR3 is TGTGCCAGCAGTGGGACTAGCGGGAGGGCGTACACCGGGGAGCTGTTTTTT.

This clone has a handful of counts. The chain recombines TRBV20-1 with TRBJ2-4, with 7 bases that match TRBD2. The CDR3 loop spans 11 amino acids. Germline CDR1 is DFQATT and CDR2 is SNEGSKA (reference sequence). Here the CDR3 reads CGLAGLNIQYF. The CDR3 DNA follows: TGCGGTTTAGCGGGTCTAAACATTCAGTACTTC.

This chain links TRBV6-5 with TRBJ1-2; D uncertain. V dropped 6 bases and J dropped 4 bases, with 6 bases sitting between them. Germline lookup yields CDR1 MNHEY and CDR2 SVGAGI. The CDR3 has 11 amino acids. The CDR3 coding sequence is TGTGCCAGCAGGGAATTCTATGGCTACACCTTC. Translation gives CASREFYGYTF.

The CDR3 loop reads CASSPSHGYTF. The CDR3 nucleotides are TGTGCCAGCAGCCCGAGCCATGGCTACACCTTC. The rearrangement joins TRBV7-2 to TRBJ1-2; D remains unclear. The germline CDR1 and CDR2 sequences are SGHTA and FQGNSA. The CDR3 is 11 amino acids. V was pared by 5 bases and J by 6 bases, with 7 bases between.

The rearrangement joins TRBV30 to TRBJ1-5; TRBD1 agrees at 7 bases. The CDR3 has 16 residues. Losses at the gene ends were 2 bases for V and 1 base for J; bases not matched to a gene: 8. Germline V gene sequence: CDR1 GTSNPN, CDR2 SVGIG (reference sequence). Here the CDR3 DNA reads TGTGCCTGGAGTTACCATGACAGGGAAAGCAATCAGCCCCAGCATTTT. Amino acid sequence: CAWSYHDRESNQPQHF. Full variable domain (missing parts from reference TRBV30 and TRBJ1-5): SQTIHQWPATLVQPVGSPLSLECTVEGTSNPNLYWYRQAAGRGLQLLFYSVGIGQISSEVPQNLSASRPQDRQFILSSKKLLLSDSGFYLCAWSYHDRESNQPQHFGDGTRLSIL.

DNA of the CDR3: TGTGCCAGCAGTGAAGCGGGCAGGAACAATCAGCCCCAGCATTTT. This gives the protein CASSEAGRNNQPQHF. The V and J genes are TRBV6-1 and TRBJ1-5; no reliable D call. Germline CDR1 MNHNS, CDR2 SASEGT. Trimming pared 0 bases from V and 3 bases from J, leaving 9 bases between. The length of the CDR3 is 15 residues.

The CDR3 DNA sequence: TGTGCCAGCAGCTTAGACCGGTCGTCTGAAAAACTGTTTTTT. Translating gives CASSLDRSSEKLFF. This chain links TRBV7-9 with TRBJ1-4; D unclear. Germline V gene sequence: CDR1 SEHNR, CDR2 FQNEAQ (reference sequence). The CDR3 length is 14 residues. The ends were cut back, 1 base at V and 7 bases at J, with 10 bases in the middle.

The gene calls are TRBV5-1 and TRBJ2-1; perhaps TRBD1 as D (6 bases). The CDR3 is 14 amino acids. Trimming took 0 bases from V and 7 from J, leaving 11 bases between them. Germline CDR1 and CDR2: SGHRS and YFSETQ. The CDR3 coding sequence is TGCGCCAGCAGCTTGGATCAGGGGCGGAATGAGCAGTTCTTC. Amino acid sequence: CASSLDQGRNEQFF.

The chain joins TRBV7-6 to TRBJ2-3; 8 bases fit TRBD1. The CDR3 runs to 15 residues. Germline loops: CDR1 SGHVS, CDR2 FNYEAQ. The junction had 8 bases not matched to a gene; V was cut back by 8 bases and J by 1 base. CDR3 sequence: CASALQGGGTDTQYF. In DNA form, the CDR3 reads TGTGCCAGCGCCTTACAGGGGGGAGGCACAGATACGCAGTATTTT.

This clone was found once. The genes are TRBV28 and TRBJ2-2; D uncertain. The V end lost 8 bases, the J end lost 1 base, and 8 bases lay between the germline ends. The CDR3 is 13 residues long. Looked up from germline, CDR1 is MDHEN and CDR2 is SYDVKM. CDR3 residues: CASRDRNTGELFF. Here the CDR3 DNA reads TGTGCCAGCCGCGATCGGAACACCGGGGAGCTGTTTTTT.

The J gene is TRBJ2-1, the V gene TRBV9; 7 bases match TRBD2. This CDR3 is 16 amino acids long. The trim removed 0 bases at V and 2 bases at J, leaving 5 bases unmatched. Germline V gene data show CDR1 as SGDLS and CDR2 as YYNGEE. CDR3 loop: CASSVGAAGAYNEQFF. CDR3 nucleotides: TGTGCCAGCAGCGTAGGTGCGGCGGGGGCCTACAATGAGCAGTTCTTC. Looking up the rest from reference TRBV9 and TRBJ2-1 gives the full variable domain: DSGVTQTPKHLITATGQRVTLRCSPRSGDLSVYWYQQSLDQGLQFLIQYYNGEERAKGNILERFSAQQFPDLHSELNLSSLELGDSALYFCASSVGAAGAYNEQFFGPGTRLTVL.

This chain connects TRBV4-2 to TRBJ1-5; D is unclear. The germline V and J ends were trimmed by 0 bases and 2 bases, with 8 bases remaining between them. This CDR3 has 15 residues. Per the germline V gene, CDR1 is LGHNA and CDR2 is YNFKEQ. CDR3 coding DNA: TGTGCCAGCAGCCAAGATTCTCAGGGCAATCAGCCCCAGCATTTT. It codes for CASSQDSQGNQPQHF.

The V call is TRBV12-5, the J call TRBJ1-3; D is perhaps TRBD1 (5 bases). Germline CDR1 is LGHNT and CDR2 is FRNRAP. V shed 11 bases and J shed 4 bases, with 15 bases lying between them. This CDR3 spans 13 amino acids. CDR3 bases: TGTGCTTCCAGCCCCGGGGGAGGAAACACCATATATTTT. It translates to CASSPGGGNTIYF.

This chain connects TRBV28 to TRBJ1-1; 8 bases are a match to TRBD1. Germline trimming cut 6 bases from V and 5 bases from J; bases unmatched to any gene: 11. The CDR3 runs 15 residues. From germline, CDR1 is MDHEN and CDR2 SYDVKM. Here the CDR3 reads CASSYRQGRRTEAFF. CDR3 coding DNA: TGTGCCAGCAGCTACCGACAGGGGAGGAGGACTGAAGCTTTCTTT. The variable domain in full, completed from reference TRBV28 and TRBJ1-1, reads DVKVTQSSRYLVKRTGEKVFLECVQDMDHENMFWYRQDPGLGLRLIYFSYDVKMKEKGDIPEGYSVSREKKERFSLILESASTNQTSMYLCASSYRQGRRTEAFFGQGTRLTVV.

The V call is TRBV6-1, the J call TRBJ2-1; a weak D match, TRBD1 (5 bases). The ends were cut back, 3 bases at V and 11 bases at J, with 5 bases in the middle. CDR1 and CDR2 from the germline V gene are MNHNS and SASEGT. The CDR3 sequence is 10 residues long. CDR3 sequence: CASSEGQQFF. The CDR3 nucleotides are TGTGCCAGCAGTGAGGGGCAGCAGTTCTTC.

The CDR3 bases are TGCGCCAGCAGCCGCCGACTAGCGGGAGGGCGGGCCTCTAGCACAGATACGCAGTATTTT. This gives the protein CASSRRLAGGRASSTDTQYF. The V call is TRBV4-1, the J call TRBJ2-3, with 14 bases aligning to TRBD2. From germline, CDR1 is MGHRA and CDR2 YSYEKL. Unmatched junction bases numbered 12, after V lost 4 bases and J lost 0 bases. This CDR3 has 20 amino acids.

The gene calls are TRBV18 and TRBJ1-1, with D unclear. V gave up 6 bases and J gave up 2 bases, with 7 bases separating them. Germline CDR1 is KGHSH and CDR2 is LQKENI. The CDR3 has 12 residues. This chain's CDR3 is CASSIYNTEAFF. The CDR3 DNA sequence: TGTGCCAGCTCGATCTATAACACTGAAGCTTTCTTT.